A selection of T cell receptor beta chains follows, all from one sample in a study of blood T cell repertoires in COVID-19. The repertoire was sequenced with immunoSEQ multiplex PCR; TCRdb's copy has only in-frame clones and lacks some. Of 35,000 to 50,000 clones in the sample, 82% were seen once. Specimen: peripheral blood. Source of these receptors: a woman in her 70s with acute or convalescent COVID-19. Both conserved end residues are part of each CDR3. The order of the fields is clone size, CDR3 length, J gene, V gene, D gene, CDR3 protein, CDR3 DNA. D genes are given only for firm matches. For some rows the clone size is stated as once, few or many, or as a class when expanded; others skip it.

>NA|16|TRBJ1-3|TRBV7-2|TRBD1
CASSFLSGGGGNTIYF
TGTGCCAGCAGCTTCCTCTCAGGGGGTGGCGGAAACACCATATATTTT
>NA|12|TRBJ1-2|TRBV9|NA
CASSPGSYGYTF
TGTGCCAGCAGCCCGGGATCCTATGGCTACACCTTC
>NA|16|TRBJ2-5|TRBV25-1|TRBD1
CASSDQRDRGFETQYF
TGTGCCAGCAGTGATCAACGAGACAGGGGATTCGAGACCCAGTACTTC
>NA|17|TRBJ2-1|TRBV3-1/TRBV3-2|NA
CASSQVAGRDAYNEQFF
TGTGCCAGCAGCCAAGTAGCAGGGCGGGACGCCTACAATGAGCAGTTCTTC
>NA|17|TRBJ1-2|TRBV11-3|TRBD1
CASSLGVWEQGWHGYTF
TGTGCCAGCAGCTTAGGAGTGTGGGAACAGGGGTGGCATGGCTACACCTTC
>NA|14|TRBJ2-7|TRBV9|TRBD1
CASSVGQGAYEQYF
TGTGCCAGCAGCGTAGGACAGGGGGCCTACGAGCAGTACTTC
>NA|12|TRBJ2-7|TRBV27|TRBD1
CASSNPLDRLTF
TGTGCCAGCAGTAACCCCCTGGACAGGTTAACCTTC
>NA|13|TRBJ2-7|TRBV28|NA
CASRSGHSYEQYF
TGTGCCAGCAGGTCGGGACACTCCTACGAGCAGTACTTC
>NA|13|TRBJ1-2|TRBV11-2|TRBD1
CASSIQGTVGYTF
TGTGCCAGCAGCATCCAAGGGACAGTTGGCTACACCTTC
>NA|14|TRBJ1-6|TRBV19|NA
CASNQRDRTSPLHF
TGTGCCAGTAACCAGAGAGACAGAACTTCACCCCTCCACTTT
>NA|16|TRBJ1-5|TRBV28|NA
CASSFFGQDSNQPQHF
TGTGCCAGCAGTTTCTTCGGCCAGGATAGCAATCAGCCCCAGCATTTT
>NA|16|TRBJ2-3|TRBV28|TRBD2
CASSSQGAGEADTQYF
TGTGCCAGCAGTTCCCAGGGAGCGGGAGAAGCAGATACGCAGTATTTT
>NA|15|TRBJ2-2|TRBV2|TRBD1
CASRGRRQGAGELFF
TGTGCCAGCAGAGGTCGTAGACAGGGGGCCGGGGAGCTGTTTTTT
>NA|14|TRBJ1-2|TRBV5-4|TRBD1
CASSYPGGNYGYTF
TGTGCCAGCAGCTACCCAGGGGGCAACTATGGCTACACCTTC
>few|12|TRBJ2-2|TRBV7-3|TRBD1
CASSSSTGPPFF
TGTGCCAGCAGTTCCTCGACAGGGCCGCCGTTTTTT
>NA|16|TRBJ2-7|TRBV10-2|NA
CASSAPLVGRVYEQYF
TGCGCCAGCAGCGCTCCCCTCGTCGGGAGAGTGTACGAGCAGTACTTC
>NA|15|TRBJ1-4|TRBV7-9|TRBD1
CASSLAGQINEKLFF
TGTGCCAGCAGCTTAGCGGGACAGATAAATGAAAAACTGTTTTTT